The clone carrying this TCR beta chain was counted many times. Its cognate antigen is unknown. The entry originates in a study of CD8+ T cells in alopecia areata. Extracted from the samples, RNA was reverse transcribed into cDNA to serve as the sequencing template. This table comes from immunoSEQ multiplex PCR, and its TCRdb copy is limited to in-frame clones, with some not included. The sample carries 130,000 to 150,000 clones, around 49% recorded once. Overall study results and limits: Sharing of TCRs across patients appeared less clear than in mice, possibly for HLA-related reasons. Scalp sequencing captures resident alphabeta T cells of normal skin too. The study found higher clonality in lesional than normal scalp, especially in alopecia totalis/universalis.

Germline-derived CDR1 and CDR2 are SGHVS and FNYEAQ. The CDR3 length is 16 residues. Trimming cost V 6 bases and J 7 bases; bases outside gene matches: 7. The sequence came from a human donor with alopecia areata. The specimen comprised CD4+ T cells sorted from blood, sampled at week 0. The chain employs TRBV7-6 and TRBJ2-1, with 15 bases matching TRBD2. The DNA for the CDR3 is TGTGCCAGCAGTTTCGGACTAGCGGGAGGGGGGAATGAGCAGTTCTTC. This sequence encodes CASSFGLAGGGNEQFF.